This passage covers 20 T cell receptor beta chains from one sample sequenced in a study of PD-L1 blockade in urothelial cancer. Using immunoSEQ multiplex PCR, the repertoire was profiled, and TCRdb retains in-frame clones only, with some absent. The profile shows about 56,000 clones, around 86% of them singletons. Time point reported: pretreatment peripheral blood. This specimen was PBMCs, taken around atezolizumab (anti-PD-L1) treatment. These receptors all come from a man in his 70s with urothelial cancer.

CDR3: CASSGQGTGELFF. Here the CDR3 DNA reads TGCGCCAGCAGTGGGCAGGGGACCGGGGAGCTGTTTTTT. The chain employs TRBV10-1 and TRBJ2-2; tentatively, D is TRBD1 (6 bases). The ends were cut back, 4 bases at V and 5 bases at J, with 8 bases in the middle. Germline CDR1 reads WNHNN; CDR2 reads SYGVQD (reference sequence). There are 13 residues in the CDR3.

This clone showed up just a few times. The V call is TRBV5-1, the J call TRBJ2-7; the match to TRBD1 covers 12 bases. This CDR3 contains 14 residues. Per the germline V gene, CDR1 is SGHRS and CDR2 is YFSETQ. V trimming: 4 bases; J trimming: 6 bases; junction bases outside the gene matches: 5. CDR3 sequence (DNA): TGCGCCAGCAGCACGGGACAGGGGGCGCGCGAGCAGTACTTC. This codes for CASSTGQGAREQYF.

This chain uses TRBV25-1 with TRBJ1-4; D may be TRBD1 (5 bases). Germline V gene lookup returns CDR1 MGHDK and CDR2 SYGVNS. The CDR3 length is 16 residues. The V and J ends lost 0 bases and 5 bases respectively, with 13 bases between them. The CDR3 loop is CASSEYGGSVNEKLFF. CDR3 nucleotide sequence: TGTGCCAGCAGTGAATATGGGGGGTCTGTGAATGAAAAACTGTTTTTT.

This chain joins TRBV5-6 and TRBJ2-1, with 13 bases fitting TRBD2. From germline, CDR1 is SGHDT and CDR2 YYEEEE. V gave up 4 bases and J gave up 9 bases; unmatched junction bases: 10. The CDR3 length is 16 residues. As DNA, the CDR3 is TGTGCCAGCAGCGACGCCGGGACTAGCGGGACCCCTGAGCAGTTCTTC. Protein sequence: CASSDAGTSGTPEQFF.

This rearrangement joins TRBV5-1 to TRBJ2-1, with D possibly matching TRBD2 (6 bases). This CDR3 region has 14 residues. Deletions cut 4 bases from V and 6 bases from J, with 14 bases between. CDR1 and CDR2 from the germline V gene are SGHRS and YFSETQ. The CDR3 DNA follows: TGCGCCAGCAGCCCTCCGGGACTCAGCAATGAGCAGTTCTTC. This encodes CASSPPGLSNEQFF.

The CDR3 DNA reads as TGCGCCAGCAGCTTTGATCCCACTAGCGGGGTGGCAGATACGCAGTATTTT. Its translation: CASSFDPTSGVADTQYF. This chain links TRBV5-1 with TRBJ2-3; TRBD2 aligns across 10 bases. The CDR3 loop spans 17 amino acids. Germline CDR1 is SGHRS and CDR2 is YFSETQ. V was clipped by 2 bases and J by 4 bases; unmatched bases: 10. The full variable domain, rest sourced from reference TRBV5-1 and TRBJ2-3, is KAGVTQTPRYLIKTRGQQVTLSCSPISGHRSVSWYQQTPGQGLQFLFEYFSETQRNKGNFPGRFSGRQFSNSRSEMNVSTLELGDSALYLCASSFDPTSGVADTQYFGPGTRLTVL.

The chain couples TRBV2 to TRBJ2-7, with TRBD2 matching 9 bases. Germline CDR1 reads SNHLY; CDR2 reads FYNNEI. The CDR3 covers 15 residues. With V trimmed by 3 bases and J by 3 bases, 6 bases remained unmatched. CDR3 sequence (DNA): TGTGCCAGCAGTGAGAGACTAGCGGTACTCTACGAGCAGTACTTC. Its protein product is CASSERLAVLYEQYF.

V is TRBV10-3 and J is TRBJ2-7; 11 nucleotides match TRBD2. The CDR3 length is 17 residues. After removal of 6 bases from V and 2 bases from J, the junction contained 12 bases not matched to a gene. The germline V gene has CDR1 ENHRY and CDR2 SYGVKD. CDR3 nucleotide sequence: TGTGCCATCAGAACTTCTTCGCTAGCGGGGGGAACCTACGAGCAGTACTTC. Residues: CAIRTSSLAGGTYEQYF.

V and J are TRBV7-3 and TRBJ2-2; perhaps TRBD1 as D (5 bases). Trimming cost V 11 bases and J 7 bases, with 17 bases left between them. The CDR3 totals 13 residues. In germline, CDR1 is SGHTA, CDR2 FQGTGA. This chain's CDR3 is CASRRGQSGELFF. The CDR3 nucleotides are TGTGCCTCCCGAAGGGGCCAAAGCGGGGAGCTGTTTTTT.

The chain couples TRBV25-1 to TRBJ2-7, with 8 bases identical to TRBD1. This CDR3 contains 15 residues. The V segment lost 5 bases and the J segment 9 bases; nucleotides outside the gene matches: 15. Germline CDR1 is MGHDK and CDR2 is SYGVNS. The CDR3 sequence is CASSFPGQALGVQYF. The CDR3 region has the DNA TGTGCCAGCAGTTTCCCGGGACAGGCCTTAGGAGTGCAGTACTTC.

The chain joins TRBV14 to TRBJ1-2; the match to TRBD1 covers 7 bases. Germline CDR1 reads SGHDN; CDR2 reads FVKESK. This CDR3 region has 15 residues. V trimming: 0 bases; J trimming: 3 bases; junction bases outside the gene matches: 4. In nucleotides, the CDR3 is TGTGCCAGCAGCCAAGATGCAGGGGGGTACTATGGCTACACCTTC. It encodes CASSQDAGGYYGYTF.

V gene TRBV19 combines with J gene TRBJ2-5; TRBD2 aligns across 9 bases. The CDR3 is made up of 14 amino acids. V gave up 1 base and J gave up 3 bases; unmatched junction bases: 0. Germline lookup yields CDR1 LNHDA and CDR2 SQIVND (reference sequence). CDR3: CASSIGLAEETQYF. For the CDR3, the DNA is TGTGCCAGTAGTATAGGACTAGCGGAAGAGACCCAGTACTTC.

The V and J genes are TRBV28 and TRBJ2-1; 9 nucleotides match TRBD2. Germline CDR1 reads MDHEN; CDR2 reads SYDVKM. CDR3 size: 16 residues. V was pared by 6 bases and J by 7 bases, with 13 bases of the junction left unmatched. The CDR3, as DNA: TGTGCCAGCAGCCCTTTTAGCGGGAGCGGGTGGAATGAGCAGTTCTTC. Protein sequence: CASSPFSGSGWNEQFF.

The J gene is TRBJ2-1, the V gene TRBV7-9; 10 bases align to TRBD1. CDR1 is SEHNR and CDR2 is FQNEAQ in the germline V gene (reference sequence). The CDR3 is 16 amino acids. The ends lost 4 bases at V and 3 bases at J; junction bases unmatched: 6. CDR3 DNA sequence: TGTGCCAGCAGCTCCCTCGGGACAGGGGACTACAATGAGCAGTTCTTC. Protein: CASSSLGTGDYNEQFF.

As DNA, the CDR3 is TGTGCCAGCAGCTTAGGATTTAGTAGCGGGAGTTCCGATGAGCAGTTCTTC. Amino acid sequence: CASSLGFSSGSSDEQFF. The V call is TRBV11-2, the J call TRBJ2-1, with TRBD2 identical over 9 bases. The CDR3 spans 17 residues. The J segment lost 8 bases and the V segment lost 1 base, leaving 12 bases of the junction unmatched. CDR1 and CDR2 (germline): SGHAT, FQNNGV.

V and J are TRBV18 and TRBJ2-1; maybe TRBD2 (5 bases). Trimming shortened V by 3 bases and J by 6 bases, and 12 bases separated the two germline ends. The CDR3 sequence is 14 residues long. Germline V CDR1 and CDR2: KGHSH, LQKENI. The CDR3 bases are TGTGCCAGCTCACCGGGCACTAGTTCCAATGAGCAGTTCTTC. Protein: CASSPGTSSNEQFF.

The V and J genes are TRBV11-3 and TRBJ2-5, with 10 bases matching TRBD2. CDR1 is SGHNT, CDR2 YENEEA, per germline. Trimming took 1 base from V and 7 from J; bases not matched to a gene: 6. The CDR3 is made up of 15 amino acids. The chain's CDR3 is CASSLGGTSEVTQYF. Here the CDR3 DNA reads TGTGCCAGCAGCTTAGGAGGGACTAGCGAAGTGACCCAGTACTTC.

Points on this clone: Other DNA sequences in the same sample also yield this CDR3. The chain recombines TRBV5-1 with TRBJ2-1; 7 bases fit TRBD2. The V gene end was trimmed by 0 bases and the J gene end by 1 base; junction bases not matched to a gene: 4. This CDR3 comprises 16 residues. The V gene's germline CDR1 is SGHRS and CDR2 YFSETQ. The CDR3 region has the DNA TGCGCCAGCAGCTTGGCCTCTAGCGGATCCTACAATGAGCAGTTCTTC. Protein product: CASSLASSGSYNEQFF.

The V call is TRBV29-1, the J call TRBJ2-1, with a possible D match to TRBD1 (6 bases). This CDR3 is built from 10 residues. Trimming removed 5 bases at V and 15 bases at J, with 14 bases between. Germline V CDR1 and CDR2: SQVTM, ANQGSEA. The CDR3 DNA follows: TGCAGCGTTTCAGGGGACCGGTCGTTCTTC. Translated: CSVSGDRSFF.

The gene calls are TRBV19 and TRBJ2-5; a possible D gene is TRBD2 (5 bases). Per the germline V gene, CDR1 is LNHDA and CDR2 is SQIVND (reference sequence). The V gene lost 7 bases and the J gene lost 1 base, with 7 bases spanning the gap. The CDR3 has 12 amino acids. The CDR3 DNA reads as TGTGCCAGTACGGACTTCCAAGAGACCCAGTACTTC. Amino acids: CASTDFQETQYF.